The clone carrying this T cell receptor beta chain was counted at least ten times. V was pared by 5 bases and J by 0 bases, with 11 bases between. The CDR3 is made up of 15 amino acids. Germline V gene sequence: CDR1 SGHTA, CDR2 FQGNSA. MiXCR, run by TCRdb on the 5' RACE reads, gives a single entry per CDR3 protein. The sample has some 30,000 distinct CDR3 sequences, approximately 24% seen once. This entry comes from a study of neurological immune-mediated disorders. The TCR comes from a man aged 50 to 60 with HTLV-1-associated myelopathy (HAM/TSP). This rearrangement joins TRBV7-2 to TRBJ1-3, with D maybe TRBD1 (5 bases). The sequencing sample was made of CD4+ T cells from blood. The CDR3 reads CASSPQGFSGNTIYF. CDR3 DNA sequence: TGTGCCAGCAGCCCCCAGGGTTTCTCTGGAAACACCATATATTTT.